The 29 T cell receptor beta chains given below trace back to one sample, sequenced in a study of human T cells and chemical hapten exposure. TCRdb re-derived calls from the RACE reads in MiXCR, one entry per CDR3 protein. The table records about 140,000 distinct CDR3 sequences, approximately 12% of them present only once. Regarding time point: patch test 2, 6 weeks after DPC sensitization. Treatment in this sample: therapeutic diphenylcyclopropenone sensitization with weekly scalp DPC. The material was whole blood, obtained in connection with sensitization to the hapten diphenylcyclopropenone (DPC). The receptors stem from a woman in her 50s with alopecia areata. Some clones in this sample may be carry-over from other donors' samples.

This clonotype has a handful of counts. The rearrangement links TRBV7-3 to TRBJ2-1, with D unclear. From germline, CDR1 is SGHTA and CDR2 FQGTGA. CDR3 size: 14 residues. The V gene lost 5 bases and the J gene lost 4 bases, with 12 bases spanning the gap. This CDR3 reads CASSPAKGYNEQFF. CDR3 DNA: TGTGCCAGCAGCCCAGCAAAGGGTTACAATGAGCAGTTCTTC.

This clonotype was seen a few times. The chain combines TRBV12-3 or TRBV12-4 with TRBJ2-3; 7 bases map to TRBD1. The J segment lost 4 bases and the V segment lost 5 bases, leaving 12 bases of the junction unmatched. The CDR3 is 16 amino acids. The CDR3 nucleotides read TGTGCCAGCAGTCCCGCGACAGGGATGGTCTCAGATACGCAGTATTTT. Translated, it gives CASSPATGMVSDTQYF.

This clonotype came up many times. This chain connects TRBV20-1 to TRBJ2-7, with D tentatively TRBD1 (6 bases). V shed 8 bases and J shed 6 bases, with 20 bases lying between them. This CDR3 has 13 residues. Looked up from germline, CDR1 is DFQATT and CDR2 is SNEGSKA (reference sequence). The CDR3 sequence is CSSSTQGRREQYF. The CDR3 DNA is TGCAGTTCCAGCACCCAGGGGCGACGCGAGCAGTACTTC.

This clonotype was detected only a few times. The chain is built from TRBV9 and TRBJ2-7, with D unresolved. CDR3 length: 15 amino acids. The V gene's germline CDR1 is SGDLS and CDR2 YYNGEE. V was clipped by 3 bases and J by 3 bases, with 16 bases between them. The CDR3 region has the DNA TGTGCCAGCAGCGAGAGGCCGCTGCTGGGCTACGAGCAGTACTTC. It encodes CASSERPLLGYEQYF.

A few counts support this clonotype. The chain employs TRBV12-3 or TRBV12-4 and TRBJ2-1, with TRBD1 matching over 7 bases. J was trimmed by 1 base and V by 6 bases; bases with no gene match: 6. This CDR3 spans 15 amino acids. CDR3 DNA sequence: TGTGCCAGCAGCCACGGACAGGTTTCCTACAATGAGCAGTTCTTC. Translating it yields CASSHGQVSYNEQFF.

This clonotype was seen at least ten times. The chain has TRBV6-2 or TRBV6-3 and TRBJ2-5; tentatively, D is TRBD2 (5 bases). Germline CDR1 and CDR2: MNHEY and SVGEGT. This CDR3 region has 12 residues. Trimming stripped 4 bases from V and 6 bases from J, with 9 bases between. Here the CDR3 reads CASSSAGKTQYF. The CDR3 DNA is TGTGCCAGCAGTTCCGCCGGGAAGACCCAGTACTTC.

The J gene is TRBJ2-3, the V gene TRBV4-3, with no clear D. Germline CDR1 and CDR2: LGHNA and YSLEER. Trimming removed 0 bases at V and 1 base at J, with 11 bases between. This CDR3 is 16 amino acids long. This chain's CDR3 is CASSQESSWGTDTQYF. The CDR3 bases are TGCGCCAGCAGCCAAGAGTCTAGTTGGGGCACAGATACGCAGTATTTT.

This sequence joins TRBV29-1 and TRBJ2-2, with 10 bases lining up with TRBD2. CDR1 SQVTM and CDR2 ANQGSEA come from the germline V gene. Unmatched junction bases numbered 2, after V lost 7 bases and J lost 0 bases. CDR3 length: 14 residues. The CDR3 sequence: CSATSGTNTGELFF. CDR3 nucleotide sequence: TGCAGCGCTACTAGCGGGACGAACACCGGGGAGCTGTTTTTT.

This clonotype was seen a handful of times. This chain uses TRBV7-9 with TRBJ1-2; D gene ambiguous. Trimming pared 5 bases from V and 6 bases from J, leaving 13 bases between. The germline CDR1 and CDR2 sequences are SEHNR and FQNEAQ (reference sequence). There are 13 residues in the CDR3. CDR3 coding DNA: TGTGCCAGCAGCGTGGCCGCTACCAATGGCTACACCTTC. Amino acid sequence: CASSVAATNGYTF.

There are a few counts of this clonotype. The J gene is TRBJ2-7, the V gene TRBV6-1; no firm D call. Trimming removed 6 bases at V and 6 bases at J, with 12 bases between. The CDR3 contains 12 residues. Germline V gene lookup returns CDR1 MNHNS and CDR2 SASEGT. CDR3 in amino acids: CASREIQGEQYF. In DNA, the CDR3 is TGTGCCAGCAGGGAGATCCAAGGCGAGCAGTACTTC.

This chain links TRBV4-3 with TRBJ2-2, with D perhaps matching TRBD2 (7 bases). Trimming removed 5 bases from V and 6 bases from J, with 13 bases in between. Germline CDR1 is LGHNA and CDR2 is YSLEER. CDR3 length: 14 residues. The CDR3: CASSSRGGAGELFF. CDR3 in DNA: TGCGCCAGCAGCTCCAGGGGAGGGGCCGGGGAGCTGTTTTTT.

Details on this clonotype: The junction shows a germline mismatch at one end, possibly a read error. The rearrangement uses TRBV7-7 and TRBJ2-2; unclear D gene. Germline values: CDR1 SSHAT, CDR2 FNYEAQ (reference sequence). The CDR3 has 14 residues. The CDR3 is CASSLSLFTGELFF. CDR3 sequence (DNA): TGTGCTAGCAGCTTAAGCCTGTTTACCGGGGAGCTGTTTTTT.

This clonotype was detected a few times. This sequence joins TRBV12-3 or TRBV12-4 and TRBJ2-3; TRBD2 aligns across 10 bases. Trimming removed 2 bases from V and 3 bases from J; junction bases left unmatched: 2. This CDR3 has 15 residues. For the CDR3, the DNA is TGTGCCAGCAGTTTACCAGCGGGAGGGACAGATACGCAGTATTTT. It specifies CASSLPAGGTDTQYF.

This clonotype was seen repeatedly, ten times or more. The chain links TRBV27 to TRBJ2-6; TRBD1 matches 7 bases. The V segment lost 1 base and the J segment 0 bases; nucleotides outside the gene matches: 6. The CDR3 is made up of 18 amino acids. CDR1 MNHEY and CDR2 SMNVEV come from the germline V gene (reference sequence). DNA of the CDR3: TGTGCCAGCAGTTTATGGGGACAGACCTTCTCTGGGGCCAACGTCCTGACTTTC. Translated, it gives CASSLWGQTFSGANVLTF.

This clonotype appeared a single time. Here the CDR3 DNA reads TGTGCCAGCAGTGTAGAGGGGGGCGCAGGTAATGAGCAGTTCTTC. Translated, it gives CASSVEGGAGNEQFF. The rearrangement joins TRBV6-1 to TRBJ2-1; D possibly uses TRBD1 or TRBD2 (6 bases each). The germline CDR1 and CDR2 sequences are MNHNS and SASEGT. The CDR3 consists of 15 residues. V lost 4 bases and J 7 bases, leaving 17 bases between the germline ends.

In this sample, this clonotype turned up many times. The chain carries TRBV28 and TRBJ1-3, with unresolved D. Germline CDR1 MDHEN, CDR2 SYDVKM. The CDR3 length is 14 residues. CDR3 in DNA: TGTGCTACGCGGCCTAGTCGGGCTTGGAACACCATATATTTT. Its translation: CATRPSRAWNTIYF. The full variable domain, completed using reference TRBV28 and TRBJ1-3, is DVKVTQSSRYLVKRTGEKVFLECVQDMDHENMFWYRQDPGLGLRLIYFSYDVKMKEKGDIPEGYSVSREKKERFSLILESASTNQTSMYLCATRPSRAWNTIYFGEGSWLTVV.

The chain has TRBV19 and TRBJ2-7; D may be TRBD2 (6 bases). Germline CDR1 and CDR2: LNHDA and SQIVND (reference sequence). This CDR3 comprises 13 residues. The V gene lost 2 bases and the J gene lost 5 bases, with 10 bases spanning the gap. The CDR3 here is CASSINRRDEQYF. The CDR3 DNA is TGTGCCAGTAGTATAAACAGGAGGGACGAGCAGTACTTC.

This sequence joins TRBV28 and TRBJ2-7; 7 bases are shared with TRBD1. The CDR3 totals 15 residues. Trimming cost V 3 bases and J 4 bases; bases outside gene matches: 9. Germline-derived CDR1 and CDR2 are MDHEN and SYDVKM. The DNA for the CDR3 is TGTGCCAGCAGTTTCCCATCCCGGGACAGATACGAGCAGTACTTC. Encoded protein: CASSFPSRDRYEQYF.

This clonotype came up once. The chain has TRBV11-3 and TRBJ2-6; D not certain. CDR1 SGHNT and CDR2 YENEEA come from the germline V gene. This CDR3 region has 12 residues. V was shortened by 8 bases and J by 0 bases, with 2 bases between the two germline ends. The CDR3 DNA follows: TGTGCCAGCGGCTCTGGGGCCAACGTCCTGACTTTC. This codes for CASGSGANVLTF.

This clonotype has at least ten counts. The rearrangement links TRBV6-6 to TRBJ1-4; D not certain. The CDR3 length is 16 residues. CDR1 and CDR2 (germline): MNHNY, SVGAGI (reference sequence). The V end lost 4 bases, the J end lost 3 bases, and 15 bases lay between the germline ends. CDR3 DNA: TGTGCCAGCAGTTCCCGGGCCTCGCGGTCTAATGAAAAACTGTTTTTT. This codes for CASSSRASRSNEKLFF.

The CDR3 region is CASSLSLGQPQHF. The CDR3 DNA follows: TGCGCCAGCAGCTTGTCTTTGGGGCAGCCCCAGCATTTT. This rearrangement joins TRBV5-1 to TRBJ1-5; no reliable D call. V gave up 1 base and J gave up 7 bases, with 9 bases separating them. Germline V lookup: CDR1 SGHRS, CDR2 YFSETQ. This CDR3 region has 13 residues.

The chain links TRBV29-1 to TRBJ2-7; D is ambiguous. Germline CDR1 and CDR2: SQVTM and ANQGSEA. With 0 bases removed from V and 4 bases from J, the gap between germline ends came to 10 bases. This CDR3 comprises 13 residues. The CDR3 is CSVEDFPNYEQYF. The CDR3 region has the DNA TGCAGCGTTGAAGACTTCCCAAATTACGAGCAGTACTTC.

This clonotype was seen at least ten times. This chain joins TRBV3-1 and TRBJ1-1, with unresolved D. The germline CDR1 and CDR2 sequences are LGHDT and YNNKEL (reference sequence). V was pared by 5 bases and J by 5 bases, with 12 bases between. This CDR3 has 13 residues. The CDR3 loop reads CASSFGLGTEAFF. The CDR3 DNA follows: TGTGCCAGCAGCTTCGGCCTAGGGACTGAAGCTTTCTTT.

This clonotype was seen more than once but under ten times. The V gene is TRBV29-1, the J gene TRBJ2-1; D not resolved. V dropped 4 bases and J dropped 6 bases, with 7 bases sitting between them. This CDR3 is built from 11 residues. Germline values: CDR1 SQVTM, CDR2 ANQGSEA. The CDR3 is CSVGGINEQFF. The CDR3 bases are TGCAGCGTTGGCGGAATCAATGAGCAGTTCTTC.

V gene TRBV19 combines with J gene TRBJ2-6, with D unclear. Trimming shortened V by 10 bases and J by 0 bases, and 10 bases separated the two germline ends. This CDR3 contains 14 residues. Germline V CDR1 and CDR2: LNHDA, SQIVND (reference sequence). CDR3 DNA sequence: TGTGCCACTGGTCGAGTCTCTGGGGCCAACGTCCTGACTTTC. It is translated as CATGRVSGANVLTF. Full variable domain (rest looked up from reference TRBV19 and TRBJ2-6): DGGITQSPKYLFRKEGQNVTLSCEQNLNHDAMYWYRQDPGQGLRLIYYSQIVNDFQKGDIAEGYSVSREKKESFPLTVTSAQKNPTAFYLCATGRVSGANVLTFGAGSRLTVL.

This clonotype has a handful of counts. J is TRBJ2-5 and V is TRBV7-3, with D unresolved. CDR3 length: 13 residues. Germline CDR1 SGHTA, CDR2 FQGTGA. Trimming removed 5 bases at V and 5 bases at J, with 12 bases between. CDR3 amino acids: CASSTWKGETQYF. In DNA, the CDR3 is TGTGCCAGCAGCACGTGGAAAGGGGAGACCCAGTACTTC. The complete variable domain, with remaining parts taken from reference TRBV7-3 and TRBJ2-5, reads GAGVSQTPSNKVTEKGKYVELRCDPISGHTALYWYRQSLGQGPEFLIYFQGTGAADDSGLPNDRFFAVRPEGSVSTLKIQRTERGDSAVYLCASSTWKGETQYFGPGTRLLVL.

This clonotype was observed many times. This rearrangement joins TRBV3-1 to TRBJ2-7; D may be TRBD2 (5 bases). V was shortened by 1 base and J by 5 bases, with 15 bases between the two germline ends. CDR1 is LGHDT, CDR2 YNNKEL, per germline (reference sequence). The CDR3 spans 15 residues. The CDR3 loop is CASSQGAGRSDEQYF. CDR3 sequence (DNA): TGTGCCAGCAGCCAAGGGGCGGGTAGGAGCGACGAGCAGTACTTC.

The chain is built from TRBV29-1 and TRBJ2-7, with D perhaps TRBD1 (5 bases). This CDR3 is 15 amino acids long. V lost 0 bases and J lost 3, with 15 bases in between. The germline CDR1 and CDR2 sequences are SQVTM and ANQGSEA. CDR3 loop: CSVEDRQGADYEQYF. The DNA for the CDR3 is TGCAGCGTTGAAGACCGTCAAGGGGCCGACTACGAGCAGTACTTC.

This clonotype came up many times. The chain employs TRBV20-1 and TRBJ2-7; D may be TRBD2 (7 bases). The V end lost 4 bases, the J end lost 1 base, and 14 bases lay between the germline ends. Germline V gene sequence: CDR1 DFQATT, CDR2 SNEGSKA (reference sequence). The CDR3 consists of 14 residues. CDR3 amino acids: CSAKGGAASYEQYF. CDR3 nucleotide sequence: TGCAGTGCTAAGGGGGGGGCGGCATCCTACGAGCAGTACTTC.